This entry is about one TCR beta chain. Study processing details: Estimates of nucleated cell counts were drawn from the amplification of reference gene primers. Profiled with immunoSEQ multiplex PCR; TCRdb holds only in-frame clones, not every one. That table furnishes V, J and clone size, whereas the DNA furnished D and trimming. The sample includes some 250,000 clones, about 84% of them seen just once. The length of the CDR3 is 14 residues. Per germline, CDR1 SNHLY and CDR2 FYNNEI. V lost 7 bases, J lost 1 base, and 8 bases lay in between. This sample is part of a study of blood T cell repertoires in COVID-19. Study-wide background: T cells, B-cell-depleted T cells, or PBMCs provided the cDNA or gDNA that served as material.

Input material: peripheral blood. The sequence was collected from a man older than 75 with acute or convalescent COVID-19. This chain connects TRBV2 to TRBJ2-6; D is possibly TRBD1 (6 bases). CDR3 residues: CASTGTSGANVLTF. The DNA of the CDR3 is TGTGCCAGCACTGGGACATCTGGGGCCAACGTCCTGACTTTC.